Listed here are 23 T cell receptor beta chains from one sample, sequenced in a study of T cell clonality in common variable immunodeficiency. Here immunoSEQ multiplex PCR was the method, and the copy in TCRdb shows in-frame clones only, minus some. The repertoire consists of tens of thousands of clones, none detected only once. The sequenced sample was peripheral blood mononuclear cells. The origin of the receptors is a person between 18 and 75 years old in good health.

As for this clone: The read ends 3 residues early relative to the CDR3; the germline J gene fills the gap. The J gene is TRBJ2-2, the V gene TRBV30; tentative D call: TRBD2 (5 bases). Germline V lookup: CDR1 GTSNPN, CDR2 SVGIG (reference sequence). There are 13 residues in the CDR3. The CDR3 reads CASWTLGNEKLFF. CDR3 bases read: TGTGCCTCCTGGACTCTTGGGAATGAAAAG.

Regarding this clone: Read coverage stops 3 residues before the CDR3 terminus; the germline J gene supplies the remainder. This chain links TRBV29-1 with TRBJ1-5; possibly TRBD1 for D (6 bases). The CDR3 is 12 residues long. Trimming removed 0 bases at V and 7 bases at J, with 7 bases between. The germline CDR1 and CDR2 sequences are SQVTM and ANQGSEA. The CDR3 DNA, read in part, is TGCAGCGTTGAAGAACAGGGACAGCCC. Translating gives CSVEEQGQP. The whole CDR3 is CSVEEQGQPQHF. The whole variable domain, remainder taken from reference TRBV29-1 and TRBJ1-5, is SAVISQKPSRDICQRGTSLTIQCQVDSQVTMMFWYRQQPGQSLTLIATANQGSEATYESGFVIDKFPISRPNLTFSTLTVSNMSPEDSSIYLCSVEEQGQPQHFGDGTRLSIL.

This clone was counted at least ten times. Sequencing ends 3 residues short of the CDR3 end; the germline J gene provides the rest. V usage is TRBV5-1 and J usage is TRBJ2-5, with 12 bases fitting TRBD2. The CDR3 runs 17 residues. V lost 0 bases to trimming and J lost 2 bases; unmatched junction nucleotides: 5. Germline V gives CDR1 SGHRS, CDR2 YFSETQ. CDR3 region: CASSLGLAGERQETQYF. The part of the CDR3 DNA that was read is TGCGCCAGCAGCTTGGGACTAGCGGGGGAGCGGCAAGAGACC.

This clone is labeled medium-sized. The read halts 3 residues ahead of the CDR3 end, with the missing end drawn from the germline J gene. V gene TRBV5-1 combines with J gene TRBJ1-6; 8 positions match TRBD1. The CDR3 extends over 15 amino acids. The J segment lost 6 bases and the V segment lost 4 bases, leaving 6 bases of the junction unmatched. Looked up from germline, CDR1 is SGHRS and CDR2 is YFSETQ. CDR3 DNA, as far as it was read: TGCGCCAGCAGCCCGGGGACAGGAGCTAATTCACCC. Translation: CASSPGTGANSP. The entire CDR3 reads CASSPGTGANSPLHF.

This clone was seen ten or more times. From the germline J gene comes the end of the CDR3, since the read stops 3 residues before it. This chain connects TRBV19 to TRBJ2-2; 10 positions match TRBD1. V gave up 2 bases and J gave up 4 bases; unmatched junction bases: 10. Germline lookup yields CDR1 LNHDA and CDR2 SQIVND (reference sequence). CDR3 length: 18 residues. The chain's CDR3 is CASSIRTGGGGLTGELFF. The CDR3 DNA, read in part, is TGTGCCAGTAGTATAAGGACAGGGGGGGGCGGACTCACCGGGGAG.

This clone has at least ten counts. The sequence runs out 3 residues before the end of the CDR3; the remainder is reconstructed from the germline J gene. The chain combines TRBV6-2 or TRBV6-3 with TRBJ2-7; 9 bases fit TRBD1. Germline CDR1 MNHEY, CDR2 SVGEGT. This CDR3 has 14 residues. J lost 5 bases, V lost 7 bases, and 9 bases had no gene match. Partial CDR3 DNA: TGTGCCAGCACCCGAGGAGGGACAGGGAACGAG. Translation gives CASTRGGTGNE. The full CDR3 reads CASTRGGTGNEQYF.

This clone has at least ten counts. The DNA ends 3 residues before the CDR3 does, and the rest of the CDR3 is filled in from the germline J gene. This chain uses TRBV7-2 with TRBJ2-5, with D perhaps matching TRBD2 (5 bases). The CDR3 is 15 residues long. Germline V CDR1 and CDR2: SGHTA, FQGNSA. The V and J ends lost 1 base and 1 base respectively, with 10 bases between them. The CDR3 loop reads CASSLGSGIQETQYF. The covered CDR3 bases are TGTGCCAGCAGCTTAGGGTCGGGGATCCAAGAGACC.

This clone was observed at least ten times. The DNA ends 3 residues before the CDR3 does, and the rest of the CDR3 is filled in from the germline J gene. This chain joins TRBV7-9 and TRBJ1-4; TRBD1 is a possible D gene (5 bases). The germline V gene has CDR1 SEHNR and CDR2 FQNEAQ (reference sequence). The CDR3 is 14 amino acids. V lost 0 bases and J lost 4, with 6 bases in between. CDR3 bases read: TGTGCCAGCAGCTTAGCAGGGGTTAATGAAAAA. This codes for CASSLAGVNEK. The full-length CDR3 reads as CASSLAGVNEKLFF. The whole variable domain, filled in from reference TRBV7-9 and TRBJ1-4, reads DTGVSQNPRHKITKRGQNVTFRCDPISEHNRLYWYRQTLGQGPEFLTYFQNEAQLEKSRLLSDRFSAERPKGSFSTLEIQRTEQGDSAMYLCASSLAGVNEKLFFGSGTQLSVL.

In this sample, this clone turned up many times. CDR3 residues: CASSLGKSSGRTKETQYF. Incomplete CDR3 DNA: TGTGCCAGCAGCTTAGGGAAATCTAGCGGGAGGACCAAAGAGACG. The chain carries TRBV7-8 and TRBJ2-3; 11 nucleotides align to TRBD2. The read gets to within 3 residues of the CDR3 end, and the germline J gene fills in the rest. Germline values: CDR1 SGHVS, CDR2 FQNEAQ. CDR3 length equals 18 residues. Drawing the rest from reference TRBV7-8 and TRBJ2-3, the complete variable domain is GAGVSQSPRYKVAKRGQDVALRCDPISGHVSLFWYQQALGQGPEFLTYFQNEAQLDKSGLPSDRFFAERPEGSVSTLKIQRTQQEDSAVYLCASSLGKSSGRTKETQYFGPGTRLTVL.

This clone was picked up many times. The CDR3 is cut off 3 residues early in the read; its end comes from the germline J gene. The V gene is TRBV7-8, the J gene TRBJ2-2, with 8 bases matching TRBD2. The CDR3 runs to 15 residues. The germline V gene has CDR1 SGHVS and CDR2 FQNEAQ. Incomplete CDR3 DNA: TGTGCCAGCAGCTTAGTGGCGGGGGGCGATGAAAAG. This translates into CASSLVAGGDEK. The whole CDR3 sequence is CASSLVAGGDEKLFF.

This clone was seen many times. The sequence runs out 3 residues before the end of the CDR3; the remainder is reconstructed from the germline J gene. The chain recombines TRBV5-1 with TRBJ2-2, with no clear D. The germline CDR1 and CDR2 sequences are SGHRS and YFSETQ. The ends were cut back, 0 bases at V and 6 bases at J, with 15 bases in the middle. The CDR3 runs to 16 residues. The part of the CDR3 DNA that was read is TGCGCCAGCAGCTTGGAATTGTTAGTAATAGCCGGGGAG. Translation gives CASSLELLVIAGE. The whole CDR3 protein reads CASSLELLVIAGELFF.

This clone was picked up a small number of times. The missing CDR3 end, 3 residues past where the read stops, is filled in from the germline J gene. The chain combines TRBV2 with TRBJ1-5, with unresolved D. The V gene's germline CDR1 is SNHLY and CDR2 FYNNEI. V was pared by 2 bases and J by 0 bases, with 5 bases between. CDR3 length: 14 amino acids. The CDR3 sequence is CASSEQYSNQPQHF. Partial CDR3 DNA: TGTGCCAGCAGTGAACAGTATAGCAATCAGCCC.

There are many counts of this clone. The sequenced CDR3 bases are TGCAGTGTCGGCGGGGGGGCCGGGGAGACG. The encoded protein is CSVGGGAGET. The CDR3 reads in full as CSVGGGAGETQYF. The J gene is TRBJ2-3, the V gene TRBV20-1, with TRBD2 matching over 9 bases. The CDR3 end falls 3 residues outside the read, so it is completed with the germline J gene. The germline gives CDR1 DFQATT, CDR2 SNEGSKA (reference sequence). The CDR3 has 13 amino acids.

This clone was counted at least ten times. The read ends 3 residues early relative to the CDR3; the germline J gene fills the gap. J is TRBJ1-4 and V is TRBV20-1; 7 bases are a match to TRBD1. CDR1 is DFQATT and CDR2 is SNEGSKA in the germline V gene (reference sequence). J gave up 4 bases and V 5 bases, and 4 bases lay outside the gene matches. This CDR3 region has 13 residues. The CDR3 spells CSAPRQGNEKLFF. The part of the CDR3 DNA that was read is TGCAGTGCTCCCAGACAGGGTAATGAAAAA.

This clone was detected only a few times. The read terminates 3 residues before the CDR3 end, so the remaining end is supplied by the germline J gene. The chain links TRBV19 to TRBJ1-2, with D perhaps TRBD1 (5 bases). The CDR3 runs 14 residues. CDR1 is LNHDA, CDR2 SQIVND, per germline (reference sequence). The CDR3 DNA, read in part, is TGTGCCAGTCAGAACGGGGGATCTTACAATGAC. Protein sequence: CASQNGGSYND. The entire CDR3 reads CASQNGGSYNDYTF.

This clone was counted a few times. Partial CDR3 DNA: TGTGCCAGTAAAGGCGAGGGGAACAATGAG. Protein: CASKGEGNNE. The whole CDR3 protein reads CASKGEGNNEQFF. The chain joins TRBV19 to TRBJ2-1, with D possibly called TRBD1 or TRBD2 (5 bases each). The CDR3 end lies 3 residues beyond the end of the read and is filled in from the germline J gene. Germline assignment: CDR1 LNHDA and CDR2 SQIVND (reference sequence). The CDR3 totals 13 residues. V was pared by 7 bases and J by 5 bases, with 12 bases between.

Ten or more counts support this clone. The CDR3 end falls 3 residues outside the read, so it is completed with the germline J gene. The chain combines TRBV29-1 with TRBJ1-4; no reliable D call. With 4 bases removed from V and 4 bases from J, the gap between germline ends came to 7 bases. Germline V lookup: CDR1 SQVTM, CDR2 ANQGSEA. This CDR3 comprises 12 residues. The sequenced CDR3 bases are TGCAGCGTTGCAGCGTTTAATGAAAAA. Protein: CSVAAFNEK. The entire CDR3 protein reads CSVAAFNEKLFF.

In this sample, this clone turned up many times. The read falls 3 residues short of the CDR3 end, and the missing part is taken from the germline J gene. This sequence joins TRBV29-1 and TRBJ2-7; 9 bases map to TRBD2. Germline V lookup: CDR1 SQVTM, CDR2 ANQGSEA. This CDR3 is 15 amino acids long. The junction had 5 bases not matched to a gene; V was cut back by 2 bases and J by 0 bases. The sequenced CDR3 bases are TGCAGCGTTGAACAAGCGGGAGGATTCTCCTACGAG. Translation gives CSVEQAGGFSYE. The whole CDR3 reads CSVEQAGGFSYEQYF.

Only a few counts were recorded for this clone. Read data end 3 residues before the CDR3 end; the end is taken from the germline J gene. The chain links TRBV19 to TRBJ2-2; tentatively, D is TRBD2 (6 bases). V lost 3 bases to trimming and J lost 6 bases, with 14 bases between them. The CDR3 contains 15 residues. Germline V gene sequence: CDR1 LNHDA, CDR2 SQIVND (reference sequence). The part of the CDR3 DNA that was read is TGTGCCAGTAGTATGGGACTGACCCCGGCCGGGGAG. Its translation is CASSMGLTPAGE. The whole CDR3 region reads CASSMGLTPAGELFF. The entire variable domain, with the rest obtained from reference TRBV19 and TRBJ2-2, is as follows: DGGITQSPKYLFRKEGQNVTLSCEQNLNHDAMYWYRQDPGQGLRLIYYSQIVNDFQKGDIAEGYSVSREKKESFPLTVTSAQKNPTAFYLCASSMGLTPAGELFFGEGSRLTVL.

This clone occurred many times. The read is 3 residues too short to cover the CDR3 end, so that end is filled in from the germline J gene. V is TRBV5-1 and J is TRBJ1-2; 7 bases map to TRBD1. CDR3 length: 14 amino acids. Germline loops: CDR1 SGHRS, CDR2 YFSETQ. J was trimmed by 2 bases and V by 5 bases; bases with no gene match: 6. The covered CDR3 bases are TGCGCCAGCAGAAAAAGGGGGCGGAACTATGGC. Translating it yields CASRKRGRNYG. The whole CDR3 sequence reads CASRKRGRNYGYTF.

This clone has a count of ten or more. The sequenced CDR3 bases are TGCAGTGCTCGACAGGGGCATAGCAATCAGCCC. Its protein is CSARQGHSNQP. The entire CDR3 reads CSARQGHSNQPQHF. The chain carries TRBV20-1 and TRBJ1-5, with TRBD1 matching 8 bases. The read ends 3 residues early relative to the CDR3; the germline J gene fills the gap. V gave up 5 bases and J gave up 0 bases; unmatched junction bases: 3. The CDR3 is 14 amino acids. The germline CDR1 and CDR2 sequences are DFQATT and SNEGSKA (reference sequence).

This clone was recorded at least ten times. CDR3 sequence reads: CASSPRTATVTEAFF. The sequenced CDR3 bases are TGTGCCAGTAGTCCGAGGACAGCCACGGTCACTGAA. This chain uses TRBV19 with TRBJ1-1; a possible D gene is TRBD1 (6 bases). The read halts 3 residues ahead of the CDR3 end, with the missing end drawn from the germline J gene. There are 15 residues in the CDR3. V was pared by 5 bases and J by 4 bases, with 17 bases between. Germline CDR1 reads LNHDA; CDR2 reads SQIVND (reference sequence).

This clone was counted at least ten times. The CDR3 is CASSIRGQGSYEQYF. The covered CDR3 bases are TGTGCCAGTAGTATAAGGGGACAGGGATCCTACGAG. The chain employs TRBV19 and TRBJ2-7, with TRBD1 matching 9 bases. From the germline J gene comes the end of the CDR3, since the read stops 3 residues before it. The CDR3 totals 15 residues. Looked up from germline, CDR1 is LNHDA and CDR2 is SQIVND (reference sequence). With V trimmed by 2 bases and J by 1 base, 3 bases remained unmatched.